The 12 T cell receptor beta chains below all came from one sample that was sequenced in a study of blood T cell repertoires in COVID-19. Sequenced by immunoSEQ multiplex PCR; TCRdb stores in-frame clones only, minus some. Of tens of thousands of clones detected, around 88% appear once; the ten largest clones hold 5.3%. The sample was peripheral blood. The source of these receptors is a man aged 45-65 years with active COVID-19.

The chain carries TRBV7-9 and TRBJ2-3; D perhaps matches TRBD1 (6 bases). V dropped 3 bases and J dropped 5 bases, with 15 bases sitting between them. Germline loops: CDR1 SEHNR, CDR2 FQNEAQ (reference sequence). The CDR3 has 15 amino acids. CDR3 amino acids: CASSLGALLGDTQYF. CDR3 DNA sequence: TGTGCCAGCAGCTTGGGGGCCCTCCTTGGAGATACGCAGTATTTT.

This clone showed up just a few times. The chain carries TRBV2 and TRBJ2-1, with 11 bases aligning to TRBD2. The germline gives CDR1 SNHLY, CDR2 FYNNEI. There are 18 residues in the CDR3. The V and J ends lost 9 bases and 0 bases, in that order; junction bases with no gene match: 13. CDR3 in DNA: TGTGCCAGTAGGTCTACTAGCGGGGGCCTAAGCTCCTACAATGAGCAGTTCTTC. This gives the protein CASRSTSGGLSSYNEQFF.

CDR3 protein: CASSYGQGKNEQFF. The CDR3 nucleotides are TGTGCCAGCAGTTACGGGCAGGGTAAAAATGAGCAGTTCTTC. The chain has TRBV6-6 and TRBJ2-1; perhaps TRBD1 as D (5 bases). Between the trimmed V and J ends, which lost 2 bases and 7 bases, there was a span of 12 bases. In germline, CDR1 is MNHNY, CDR2 SVGAGI (reference sequence). This CDR3 contains 14 residues.

V usage is TRBV7-9 and J usage is TRBJ1-3; the D is unclear. The CDR3 spans 14 residues. Trimming took 1 base from V and 4 from J, leaving 8 bases between them. Germline V gene sequence: CDR1 SEHNR, CDR2 FQNEAQ (reference sequence). For the CDR3, the DNA is TGTGCCAGCAGCTTAGGAGGAGTGGGAAACACCATATATTTT. It encodes CASSLGGVGNTIYF.

The gene calls are TRBV4-1 and TRBJ2-7; TRBD1 aligns across 9 bases. This CDR3 has 17 amino acids. Germline CDR1 reads MGHRA; CDR2 reads YSYEKL. V gave up 2 bases and J gave up 4 bases; unmatched junction bases: 12. The CDR3 DNA sequence: TGCGCCAGCAGCCAACTATTTCCGGGACAGGGAGGGTACGAGCAGTACTTC. This translates into CASSQLFPGQGGYEQYF.

The chain recombines TRBV6-5 with TRBJ1-3, with D perhaps TRBD1 (5 bases). The germline V gene encodes CDR1 MNHEY and CDR2 SVGAGI. This CDR3 contains 15 residues. The germline V and J ends were trimmed by 5 bases and 4 bases, with 15 bases remaining between them. CDR3 protein: CASSPGGAEGNTIYF. In DNA form, the CDR3 reads TGTGCCAGCAGTCCGGGCGGGGCAGAAGGAAACACCATATATTTT.

V gene TRBV7-6 combines with J gene TRBJ1-2, with D maybe TRBD1 (5 bases). The germline gives CDR1 SGHVS, CDR2 FNYEAQ. CDR3 length equals 13 residues. Trimming pared 3 bases from V and 4 bases from J, leaving 9 bases between. For the CDR3, the DNA is TGTGCCAGCAGCTTTGACAGATCCTATGGCTACACCTTC. Translation: CASSFDRSYGYTF.

V usage is TRBV28 and J usage is TRBJ2-1, with 8 bases identical to TRBD1. Germline V gene lookup returns CDR1 MDHEN and CDR2 SYDVKM. The CDR3 has 16 amino acids. V trimming: 5 bases; J trimming: 12 bases; junction bases outside the gene matches: 18. CDR3 residues: CASSPNRRGQRYSQFF. For the CDR3, the DNA is TGTGCCAGCAGTCCTAACCGCAGGGGGCAGCGTTACTCGCAGTTCTTC.

The table lists this clone with a few counts. J is TRBJ2-5 and V is TRBV6-2 or TRBV6-3, with 10 bases identical to TRBD1. Germline trimming cut 5 bases from V and 1 base from J; bases unmatched to any gene: 7. The germline V gene encodes CDR1 MNHEY and CDR2 SVGEGT. The CDR3 is made up of 16 amino acids. CDR3 DNA: TGTGCCAGCAGTGGACAGGGGGGGAGTTTCCAAGAGACCCAGTACTTC. It translates to CASSGQGGSFQETQYF.

The chain uses TRBV4-1 and TRBJ2-7; TRBD2 agrees at 8 bases. The CDR3 contains 16 residues. V lost 2 bases and J lost 0; bases outside the gene matches: 6. CDR1 MGHRA and CDR2 YSYEKL come from the germline V gene. The CDR3 protein is CASSQPSGQSSYEQYF. CDR3 sequence (DNA): TGCGCCAGCAGCCAACCTAGCGGGCAAAGCTCCTACGAGCAGTACTTC.

The V gene is TRBV4-2, the J gene TRBJ1-3; the D gene is possibly TRBD1 (6 bases). The ends were cut back, 4 bases at V and 3 bases at J, with 16 bases in the middle. The length of the CDR3 is 16 residues. Per germline, CDR1 LGHNA and CDR2 YNFKEQ. The CDR3 DNA reads as TGTGCCAGCAGCCTGGACCTGGGAGGGGGTGGAAACACCATATATTTT. Protein sequence: CASSLDLGGGGNTIYF.

The gene calls are TRBV24-1 and TRBJ2-2; 11 nucleotides match TRBD2. CDR3 length: 14 residues. The germline CDR1 and CDR2 sequences are KGHDR and SFDVKD. Germline trimming cut 9 bases from V and 8 bases from J; bases unmatched to any gene: 7. In DNA form, the CDR3 reads TGTGCCACCCGGAAACTAGCGGGAGTTGGGGAGCTGTTTTTT. Protein: CATRKLAGVGELFF.